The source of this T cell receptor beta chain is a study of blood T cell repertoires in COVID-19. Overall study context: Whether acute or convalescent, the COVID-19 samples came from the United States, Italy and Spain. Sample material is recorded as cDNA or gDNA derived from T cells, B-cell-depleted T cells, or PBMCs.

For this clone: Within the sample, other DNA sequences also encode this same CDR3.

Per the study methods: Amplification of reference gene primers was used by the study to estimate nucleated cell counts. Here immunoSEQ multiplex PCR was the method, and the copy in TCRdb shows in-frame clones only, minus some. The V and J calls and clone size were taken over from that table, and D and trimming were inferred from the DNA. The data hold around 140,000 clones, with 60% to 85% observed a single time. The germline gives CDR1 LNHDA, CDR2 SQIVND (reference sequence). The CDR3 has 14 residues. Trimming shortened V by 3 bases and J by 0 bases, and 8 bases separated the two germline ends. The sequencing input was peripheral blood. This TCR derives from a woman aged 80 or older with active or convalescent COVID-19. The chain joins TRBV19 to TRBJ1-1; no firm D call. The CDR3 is CASSIEGVNTEAFF. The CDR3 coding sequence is TGTGCCAGTAGTATTGAGGGAGTGAACACTGAAGCTTTCTTT. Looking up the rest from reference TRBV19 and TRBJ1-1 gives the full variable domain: DGGITQSPKYLFRKEGQNVTLSCEQNLNHDAMYWYRQDPGQGLRLIYYSQIVNDFQKGDIAEGYSVSREKKESFPLTVTSAQKNPTAFYLCASSIEGVNTEAFFGQGTRLTVV.